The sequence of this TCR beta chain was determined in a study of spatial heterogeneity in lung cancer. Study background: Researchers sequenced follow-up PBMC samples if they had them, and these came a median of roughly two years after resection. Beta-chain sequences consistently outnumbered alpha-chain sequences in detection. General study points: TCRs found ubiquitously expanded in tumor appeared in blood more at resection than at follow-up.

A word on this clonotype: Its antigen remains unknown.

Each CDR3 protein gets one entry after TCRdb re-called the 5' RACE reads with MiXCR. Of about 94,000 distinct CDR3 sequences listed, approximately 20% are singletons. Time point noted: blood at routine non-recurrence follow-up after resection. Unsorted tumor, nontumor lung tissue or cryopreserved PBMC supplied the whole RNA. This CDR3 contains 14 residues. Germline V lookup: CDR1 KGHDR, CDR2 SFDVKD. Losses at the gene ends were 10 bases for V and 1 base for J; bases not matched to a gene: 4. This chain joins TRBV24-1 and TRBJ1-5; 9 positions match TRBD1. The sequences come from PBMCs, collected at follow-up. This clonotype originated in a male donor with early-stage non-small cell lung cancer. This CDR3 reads CATGQGTSNQPQHF. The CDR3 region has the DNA TGTGCCACTGGACAGGGGACGAGCAATCAGCCCCAGCATTTT.